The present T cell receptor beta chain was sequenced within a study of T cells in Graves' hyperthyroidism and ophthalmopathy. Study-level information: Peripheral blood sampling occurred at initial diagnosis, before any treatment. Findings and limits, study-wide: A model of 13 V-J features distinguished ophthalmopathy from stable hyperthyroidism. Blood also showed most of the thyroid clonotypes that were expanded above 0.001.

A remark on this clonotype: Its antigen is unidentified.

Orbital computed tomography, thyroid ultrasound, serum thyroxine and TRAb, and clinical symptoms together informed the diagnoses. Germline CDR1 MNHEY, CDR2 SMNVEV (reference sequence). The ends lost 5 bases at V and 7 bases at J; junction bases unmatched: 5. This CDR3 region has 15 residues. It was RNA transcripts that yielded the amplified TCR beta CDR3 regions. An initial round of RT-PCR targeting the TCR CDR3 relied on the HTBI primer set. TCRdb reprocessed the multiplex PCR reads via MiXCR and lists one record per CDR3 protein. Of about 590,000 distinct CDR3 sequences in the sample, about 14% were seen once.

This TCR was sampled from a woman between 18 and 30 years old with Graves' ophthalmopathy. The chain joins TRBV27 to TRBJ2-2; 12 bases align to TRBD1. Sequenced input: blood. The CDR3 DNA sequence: TGTGCCAGCAGTGCAGGGACAGGGGGCGGCGGGGAGCTGTTTTTT. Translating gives CASSAGTGGGGELFF.